The next 21 T cell receptor beta chains were all read from a single sample in a study of cytotoxic CD8 clonotypes in ibrutinib-treated CLL. Data came from immunoSEQ multiplex PCR; TCRdb stores just in-frame clones and leaves some out. This sample has about 200,000 clones, with around three quarters found just once. Sequencing used PBMCs, obtained after 24 months of ibrutinib treatment. These receptors originate from a human donor with chronic lymphocytic leukemia.

DNA for the CDR3: TGTGCCAGCAGCTTGTACATTGGCAATCAGCCCCAGCATTTT. As protein: CASSLYIGNQPQHF. The V gene is TRBV7-2, the J gene TRBJ1-5; D gene unclear. CDR3 length: 14 amino acids. CDR1 SGHTA and CDR2 FQGNSA come from the germline V gene. Between the trimmed V and J ends, which lost 3 bases and 2 bases, there was a span of 8 bases.

This clone appeared once. The gene calls are TRBV30 and TRBJ2-7, with D uncertain. The V end was cut by 0 bases, the J end by 4 bases, with 10 bases between. The CDR3 length is 13 residues. Germline loops: CDR1 GTSNPN, CDR2 SVGIG (reference sequence). Here the CDR3 DNA reads TGTGCCTGGAGTGTAGCCAGATCGTACGAGCAGTACTTC. Its translation is CAWSVARSYEQYF.

This clone was observed a handful of times. This chain links TRBV2 with TRBJ2-3, with unresolved D. This CDR3 spans 14 amino acids. Germline V lookup: CDR1 SNHLY, CDR2 FYNNEI. V lost 6 bases and J 0 bases, leaving 10 bases between the germline ends. The CDR3 region has the DNA TGTGCCAGCAGAAGACAAACTAGCACAGATACGCAGTATTTT. Translating it yields CASRRQTSTDTQYF.

The rearrangement joins TRBV25-1 to TRBJ1-5, with D possibly matching TRBD1 (6 bases). Per germline, CDR1 MGHDK and CDR2 SYGVNS. The CDR3 loop spans 15 amino acids. Trimming left V 3 bases short and J 5 bases short, with 14 bases between. CDR3 in DNA: TGTGCCAGCAGTGAGAGAACAGGGATATATCAGCCCCAGCATTTT. This gives the protein CASSERTGIYQPQHF.

V usage is TRBV11-1 and J usage is TRBJ2-1; 13 positions match TRBD2. This CDR3 spans 16 amino acids. The junction had 4 bases not matched to a gene; V was cut back by 5 bases and J by 3 bases. The germline V gene has CDR1 SGHAT and CDR2 FQDESV (reference sequence). Here the CDR3 DNA reads TGTGCCAGCAGCGCCCGACTAGCGGGAGGCTACAATGAGCAGTTCTTC. It yields the protein CASSARLAGGYNEQFF.

The rearrangement uses TRBV28 and TRBJ1-1, with a tentative D call TRBD1 (6 bases). The germline V and J ends were trimmed by 7 bases and 8 bases, with 23 bases remaining between them. The CDR3 spans 15 residues. Per the germline V gene, CDR1 is MDHEN and CDR2 is SYDVKM. In nucleotides, the CDR3 is TGTGCCAGCAAAACTGGGGGGACATCCTATGAAGAAGCTTTCTTT. Its protein product is CASKTGGTSYEEAFF.

This clone was found a few times. This chain connects TRBV7-6 to TRBJ1-2; no firm D call. This CDR3 region has 12 residues. CDR1 and CDR2 (germline): SGHVS, FNYEAQ. V lost 4 bases to trimming and J lost 8 bases, with 11 bases between them. CDR3 in amino acids: CASSSPARGYTF. Here the CDR3 DNA reads TGTGCCAGCAGCTCCCCCGCTCGCGGCTACACCTTC.

The chain joins TRBV4-3 to TRBJ2-1; 10 nucleotides match TRBD2. CDR1 LGHNA and CDR2 YSLEER come from the germline V gene. The V and J ends lost 2 bases and 6 bases, in that order; junction bases with no gene match: 10. The CDR3 length is 17 residues. The CDR3 reads CASSQPTGLAFPNEQFF. The CDR3 coding sequence is TGCGCCAGCAGCCAACCGACGGGACTAGCGTTTCCCAATGAGCAGTTCTTC.

V gene TRBV4-2 combines with J gene TRBJ2-1, with 9 bases lining up with TRBD2. This CDR3 is built from 15 residues. Germline CDR1 and CDR2: LGHNA and YNFKEQ. V lost 4 bases to trimming and J lost 8 bases; unmatched junction nucleotides: 9. CDR3 coding DNA: TGTGCCAGCAGCCTACGGCGGGAGGGTAGCTATGAGCAGTTCTTC. Amino acids: CASSLRREGSYEQFF.

The V and J genes are TRBV6-5 and TRBJ1-4, with TRBD1 identical over 7 bases. This CDR3 has 15 amino acids. Germline CDR1 and CDR2: MNHEY and SVGAGI. V shed 5 bases and J 8 bases; nucleotides not matched to a gene: 11. The CDR3, as DNA: TGTGCCAGCAGTCCACGGACAGGTACAAGCGAAAAACTGTTTTTT. Protein product: CASSPRTGTSEKLFF.

The gene calls are TRBV6-1 and TRBJ1-5; 9 bases are shared with TRBD1. Germline V gene sequence: CDR1 MNHNS, CDR2 SASEGT. The J segment lost 6 bases and the V segment lost 6 bases, leaving 6 bases of the junction unmatched. The CDR3 contains 14 residues. CDR3 sequence reads: CASRTNRGLQPQHF. CDR3 nucleotide sequence: TGTGCCAGCAGGACAAACAGGGGGCTTCAGCCCCAGCATTTT.

This chain uses TRBV15 with TRBJ2-7; possibly TRBD2 for D (6 bases). V was shortened by 1 base and J by 0 bases, with 10 bases between the two germline ends. In germline, CDR1 is LNHNV, CDR2 YYDKDF (reference sequence). CDR3 length: 15 residues. The CDR3 nucleotides are TGTGCCACCAGCAGAGCCGGGAGTGTCTCCTACGAGCAGTACTTC. It translates to CATSRAGSVSYEQYF.

This rearrangement joins TRBV10-3 to TRBJ2-3; D uncertain. Trimming cost V 2 bases and J 3 bases, with 6 bases left between them. This CDR3 has 13 amino acids. Per the germline V gene, CDR1 is ENHRY and CDR2 is SYGVKD. For the CDR3, the DNA is TGTGCCATCAGTGAGATGGCGACAGATACGCAGTATTTT. Amino acids: CAISEMATDTQYF.

The chain joins TRBV18 to TRBJ2-1; D is possibly TRBD1 or TRBD2 (5 bases each). This CDR3 is built from 16 residues. The V gene's germline CDR1 is KGHSH and CDR2 LQKENI. With 5 bases removed from V and 6 bases from J, the gap between germline ends came to 20 bases. The CDR3 DNA is TGTGCCAGCTCAGACTACAGGCTAAACGTACTCAATGAGCAGTTCTTC. Its protein product is CASSDYRLNVLNEQFF. Using reference TRBV18 and TRBJ2-1 for the parts outside the CDR3, the full variable domain is NAGVMQNPRHLVRRRGQEARLRCSPMKGHSHVYWYRQLPEEGLKFMVYLQKENIIDESGMPKERFSAEFPKEGPSILRIQQVVRGDSAAYFCASSDYRLNVLNEQFFGPGTRLTVL.

DNA for the CDR3: TGTGCCAGCAGCGTAGGGGAGTTTGATAGAGATACGCAGTATTTT. Protein sequence: CASSVGEFDRDTQYF. V gene TRBV9 combines with J gene TRBJ2-3; possibly TRBD2 for D (5 bases). With 0 bases removed from V and 5 bases from J, the gap between germline ends came to 13 bases. The germline CDR1 and CDR2 sequences are SGDLS and YYNGEE. This CDR3 comprises 15 residues.

The count of this clone is one. The chain employs TRBV20-1 and TRBJ2-1; D possibly corresponds to TRBD1 (6 bases). The CDR3 loop spans 11 amino acids. V lost 6 bases to trimming and J lost 10 bases, with 13 bases between them. Germline values: CDR1 DFQATT, CDR2 SNEGSKA (reference sequence). CDR3: CSAKTGWEQFF. DNA of the CDR3: TGCAGTGCCAAAACAGGGTGGGAGCAGTTCTTC.

The rearrangement uses TRBV10-1 and TRBJ2-7; D gene ambiguous. The CDR3 consists of 11 residues. Trimming left V 4 bases short and J 6 bases short, with 7 bases between. Germline assignment: CDR1 WNHNN and CDR2 SYGVQD (reference sequence). Here the CDR3 DNA reads TGCGCCAGCAGTGGTGGTTGCGAGCAGTACTTC. Translation gives CASSGGCEQYF.

The chain uses TRBV27 and TRBJ2-5; D remains ambiguous. CDR3 size: 13 residues. Per germline, CDR1 MNHEY and CDR2 SMNVEV (reference sequence). Trimming pared 0 bases from V and 4 bases from J, leaving 6 bases between. The CDR3 region is CASSLSKRETQYF. The DNA for the CDR3 is TGTGCCAGCAGTTTATCGAAACGAGAGACCCAGTACTTC.

The V and J genes are TRBV7-6 and TRBJ2-6; D is unresolved. From germline, CDR1 is SGHVS and CDR2 FNYEAQ. V shed 0 bases and J shed 0 bases, with 6 bases lying between them. This CDR3 is 16 amino acids long. The CDR3 sequence is CASSLAPRSGANVLTF. The CDR3 nucleotides read TGTGCCAGCAGCTTAGCGCCTCGCTCTGGGGCCAACGTCCTGACTTTC.

V and J are TRBV27 and TRBJ2-5; 7 bases agree with TRBD1. V trimming: 0 bases; J trimming: 3 bases; junction bases outside the gene matches: 13. The CDR3 consists of 18 residues. Per germline, CDR1 MNHEY and CDR2 SMNVEV (reference sequence). For the CDR3, the DNA is TGTGCCAGCAGTTTATCGGGTTTTTTGAGGGGGCAGAAAGAGACCCAGTACTTC. This codes for CASSLSGFLRGQKETQYF.

This chain connects TRBV18 to TRBJ1-1, with D maybe TRBD1 (5 bases). CDR3 length equals 14 residues. The V end lost 6 bases, the J end lost 7 bases, and 18 bases lay between the germline ends. Germline CDR1 KGHSH, CDR2 LQKENI. The CDR3 region is CASSPVPDSGEAFF. The CDR3 region has the DNA TGTGCCAGCTCCCCTGTCCCCGACAGTGGTGAAGCTTTCTTT.